This entry lists 19 T cell receptor beta chains sequenced from one sample in a study of T cell repertoires in cytomegalovirus infection. Each CDR3 protein is one row after TCRdb ran MiXCR on the reads. The sample lists hundreds of thousands of distinct CDR3 sequences, 20% to 25% occurring once. The specimen sequenced was CD8+ T cells from PBMCs. Source of these receptors: a human donor in good health (CMV status not recorded). Some clones in this sample may be carry-over from other donors' samples.

V usage is TRBV20-1 and J usage is TRBJ2-1, with D unresolved. CDR3 length: 15 amino acids. The V gene's germline CDR1 is DFQATT and CDR2 SNEGSKA (reference sequence). The V end lost 1 base, the J end lost 1 base, and 11 bases lay between the germline ends. The CDR3 coding sequence is TGCAGTGCTAGAGGTCCGACCTCTTCCTACAATGAGCAGTTCTTC. Amino acid sequence: CSARGPTSSYNEQFF.

The chain carries TRBV4-1 and TRBJ1-5; 7 bases map to TRBD1. The CDR3 covers 15 residues. Germline trimming cut 1 base from V and 4 bases from J; bases unmatched to any gene: 4. CDR1 and CDR2 from the germline V gene are MGHRA and YSYEKL. CDR3 amino acids: CASSQGQGLNQPQHF. The CDR3 DNA follows: TGCGCCAGCAGCCAAGGACAGGGCCTTAATCAGCCCCAGCATTTT.

The V call is TRBV7-9, the J call TRBJ2-7; TRBD1 matches at 12 bases. The CDR3 runs 13 residues. Trimming took 4 bases from V and 10 from J; bases not matched to a gene: 5. CDR1 is SEHNR and CDR2 is FQNEAQ in the germline V gene (reference sequence). The CDR3 region has the DNA TGTGCCAGCAGCTGGGACAGGGGGCAGTTTCAGTACTTC. Translated: CASSWDRGQFQYF.

V is TRBV6-2 or TRBV6-3 and J is TRBJ2-1; TRBD1 agrees at 9 bases. CDR1 is MNHEY, CDR2 SVGEGT, per germline. The J segment lost 6 bases and the V segment lost 7 bases, leaving 10 bases of the junction unmatched. The CDR3 is 15 residues long. The DNA for the CDR3 is TGTGCCAGCACCTGGGACAGGGAGCTTTTCAATGAGCAGTTCTTC. Translated, it gives CASTWDRELFNEQFF.

This clonotype was recorded at least ten times. The gene calls are TRBV7-3 and TRBJ1-5, with 12 positions matching TRBD1. Germline trimming cut 6 bases from V and 1 base from J; bases unmatched to any gene: 13. CDR1 SGHTA and CDR2 FQGTGA come from the germline V gene. CDR3 size: 19 residues. The DNA for the CDR3 is TGTGCCAGCAGTCCCCTCCGGGACAGGGGGCGACGGAGCAATCAGCCCCAGCATTTT. This codes for CASSPLRDRGRRSNQPQHF.

The rearrangement links TRBV7-9 to TRBJ1-2; perhaps TRBD1 as D (5 bases). The germline V gene has CDR1 SEHNR and CDR2 FQNEAQ (reference sequence). Trimming removed 7 bases at V and 3 bases at J, with 12 bases between. This CDR3 contains 13 residues. The CDR3 reads CASIGTADYGYTF. DNA of the CDR3: TGTGCCAGCATCGGGACGGCAGACTATGGCTACACCTTC.

This chain links TRBV2 with TRBJ1-6; perhaps TRBD1 as D (5 bases). The CDR3 consists of 15 residues. Germline CDR1 SNHLY, CDR2 FYNNEI. Between the trimmed V and J ends, which lost 8 bases and 10 bases, there was a span of 21 bases. CDR3 DNA: TGTGCCAGCTCATCACCTTCCGGGCAGGGCTCACCCCTCCACTTT. It encodes CASSSPSGQGSPLHF. The variable domain in full, with the rest retrieved from reference TRBV2 and TRBJ1-6, is EPEVTQTPSHQVTQMGQEVILRCVPISNHLYFYWYRQILGQKVEFLVSFYNNEISEKSEIFDDQFSVERPDGSNFTLKIRSTKLEDSAMYFCASSSPSGQGSPLHFGNGTRLTVT.

There are a few counts of this clonotype. The chain is built from TRBV18 and TRBJ2-5, with a weak D call TRBD2 (5 bases). Germline V gives CDR1 KGHSH, CDR2 LQKENI. V lost 5 bases and J lost 5, with 15 bases in between. CDR3 length: 14 residues. CDR3 residues: CASSSRGVEETQYF. CDR3 bases: TGTGCCAGCTCATCCCGGGGAGTGGAGGAGACCCAGTACTTC.

This clonotype turned up a few times. The V and J genes are TRBV20-1 and TRBJ1-5; no clear D. This CDR3 has 17 residues. In germline, CDR1 is DFQATT, CDR2 SNEGSKA (reference sequence). V lost 2 bases and J lost 0, with 17 bases in between. Written as DNA, the CDR3 is TGCAGTGCTAGAAAGAATCCGGAGCGGACTAGCAATCAGCCCCAGCATTTT. This translates into CSARKNPERTSNQPQHF.

This clonotype was detected ten times or more. The chain has TRBV7-2 and TRBJ2-5, with 7 bases identical to TRBD1. CDR3 length: 15 residues. CDR1 is SGHTA and CDR2 is FQGNSA in the germline V gene. The trim removed 5 bases at V and 2 bases at J, leaving 8 bases unmatched. DNA of the CDR3: TGTGCCAGCAGCCCAAGGGGGCCCCCTCAAGAGACCCAGTACTTC. Amino acids: CASSPRGPPQETQYF.

There are many counts of this clonotype. This chain joins TRBV20-1 and TRBJ1-4, with D possibly matching TRBD1 (6 bases). Per the germline V gene, CDR1 is DFQATT and CDR2 is SNEGSKA (reference sequence). CDR3 size: 12 residues. Between the trimmed V and J ends, which lost 4 bases and 4 bases, there was a span of 7 bases. The DNA for the CDR3 is TGCAGTGCTACGGACAGTAATGAAAAACTGTTTTTT. This gives the protein CSATDSNEKLFF.

In its sample, this clonotype was seen many times. This chain links TRBV7-9 with TRBJ2-7; 9 nucleotides match TRBD1. Germline V gene data show CDR1 as SEHNR and CDR2 as FQNEAQ (reference sequence). CDR3 size: 15 residues. V dropped 4 bases and J dropped 5; count of bases not matched to a gene: 9. The CDR3 nucleotides are TGTGCCAGCAGCTCCGGGACAGGGAGGCTAAACGAGCAGTACTTC. Its protein is CASSSGTGRLNEQYF.

This clonotype was recorded a few times. The chain recombines TRBV9 with TRBJ2-5, with D perhaps matching TRBD1 or TRBD2 (5 bases each). CDR3 size: 15 residues. V was cut by 0 bases and J by 0 bases, with 9 bases left in between. The germline CDR1 and CDR2 sequences are SGDLS and YYNGEE. Here the CDR3 reads CASSVAGTYQETQYF. The CDR3 DNA reads TGTGCCAGCAGCGTAGCCGGGACCTACCAAGAGACCCAGTACTTC.

This clonotype was recorded a few times. This chain joins TRBV20-1 and TRBJ1-1, with TRBD1 matching 7 bases. CDR1 and CDR2 from the germline V gene are DFQATT and SNEGSKA (reference sequence). This CDR3 spans 16 amino acids. The ends lost 0 bases at V and 4 bases at J; junction bases unmatched: 11. The CDR3 DNA is TGCAGTGCTAGAGATCCCCTTGACAGGGTTACCACTGAAGCTTTCTTT. It codes for CSARDPLDRVTTEAFF.

Comment on this clonotype: Just one base apart from a much larger clone, this may be a read error. The chain employs TRBV10-3 and TRBJ2-1; TRBD1 might be the D (6 bases). V lost 5 bases and J 9 bases, leaving 11 bases between the germline ends. The CDR3 sequence is 12 residues long. Germline values: CDR1 ENHRY, CDR2 SYGVKD. The CDR3 DNA sequence: TGTGCCATCAGTCCAGACAGGTCTGAGCAGTTCTTC. Its translation: CAISPDRSEQFF.

As concerns this clonotype: Since a much larger clone is just one base distant, this may be a read error. The chain couples TRBV7-6 to TRBJ2-1, with D unclear. Germline V gives CDR1 SGHVS, CDR2 FNYEAQ. This CDR3 has 11 amino acids. The germline V and J ends were trimmed by 3 bases and 9 bases, with 6 bases remaining between them. CDR3 DNA sequence: TGTGCCAGCAGCTTGCGAGTTGAGCAGTTCTTC. Its translation is CASSLRVEQFF.

CDR3 sequence: CANIGTTYEQYF. Here the CDR3 DNA reads TGTGCCAATATAGGGACCACCTACGAGCAGTACTTC. V usage is TRBV2 and J usage is TRBJ2-7; either TRBD1 or TRBD2 may supply D (5 bases each). CDR3 length: 12 residues. The V end lost 10 bases, the J end lost 2 bases, and 12 bases lay between the germline ends. Germline V lookup: CDR1 SNHLY, CDR2 FYNNEI.

Here the CDR3 DNA reads TGCGCCAGCAGCTTGTGGACAGGGGACACTGAAGCTTTCTTT. It translates to CASSLWTGDTEAFF. The rearrangement joins TRBV5-1 to TRBJ1-1, with 9 bases lining up with TRBD1. This CDR3 is 14 amino acids long. V was pared by 1 base and J by 3 bases, with 1 base of the junction left unmatched. Germline V gives CDR1 SGHRS, CDR2 YFSETQ.

The table lists this clonotype with many counts. This rearrangement joins TRBV12-3 or TRBV12-4 to TRBJ2-1, with a tentative D call TRBD1 (5 bases). V lost 1 base to trimming and J lost 5 bases, with 9 bases between them. The CDR3 covers 14 residues. The CDR3 nucleotides are TGTGCCAGCAGTTTAGGATCAGGGAACAATGAGCAGTTCTTC. Translating it yields CASSLGSGNNEQFF.